Following are 25 T cell receptor beta chains from one sample sequenced in a study of molecular identifiers for immune sequencing clone quantification. TCRdb re-called the PCR reads with MiXCR, one entry per CDR3 protein. This repertoire shows around 100,000 distinct CDR3 sequences, 30% to 35% found once; its top ten account for roughly 10%. Input material: naive CD8+ T cells from blood, with Jurkat cell RNA spiked in. Specified subset: FACS-sorted CD8+CD4-CCR7+CD45RA+ naive T cells. The receptors were sampled from a human donor in good health. Some libraries in this study had Jurkat cell RNA spiked in.

The chain carries TRBV6-6 and TRBJ1-5; the D is unclear. This CDR3 is 15 amino acids long. Germline values: CDR1 MNHNY, CDR2 SVGAGI (reference sequence). V lost 2 bases, J lost 0 bases, and 8 bases lay in between. The CDR3 here is CASSYPGYSNQPQHF. The DNA for the CDR3 is TGTGCCAGCAGTTACCCAGGTTATAGCAATCAGCCCCAGCATTTT.

This clonotype was seen repeatedly, ten times or more. The V gene is TRBV5-6, the J gene TRBJ2-3, with no clear D. Germline V gene data show CDR1 as SGHDT and CDR2 as YYEEEE. With 0 bases removed from V and 4 bases from J, the gap between germline ends came to 3 bases. The CDR3 covers 12 residues. CDR3 loop: CASSLGADTQYF. DNA of the CDR3: TGTGCCAGCAGCTTGGGTGCAGATACGCAGTATTTT.

This sequence joins TRBV12-5 and TRBJ2-3; D is unclear. V was trimmed by 7 bases and J by 5 bases, leaving 19 bases between them. The CDR3 totals 15 residues. Germline V gene lookup returns CDR1 LGHNT and CDR2 FRNRAP. The CDR3 spells CASAPIRRSIDTQYF. DNA of the CDR3: TGTGCTAGTGCCCCGATAAGACGGTCGATAGATACGCAGTATTTT. Full variable domain (remainder filled in from reference TRBV12-5 and TRBJ2-3): DARVTQTPRHKVTEMGQEVTMRCQPILGHNTVFWYRQTMMQGLELLAYFRNRAPLDDSGMPKDRFSAEMPDATLATLKIQPSEPRDSAVYFCASAPIRRSIDTQYFGPGTRLTVL.

Regarding this clonotype: One base away lies a much larger clone, so this may be a sequencing read error. The chain couples TRBV20-1 to TRBJ2-7; 13 bases agree with TRBD2. This CDR3 has 17 amino acids. The V gene's germline CDR1 is DFQATT and CDR2 SNEGSKA (reference sequence). V lost 6 bases, J lost 7 bases, and 18 bases stayed unmatched. The CDR3 nucleotides are TGCAGTGCCAGGACAGGCGCAGGACTAGCGGGAGAGAGGGAGCAGTACTTC. Translating it yields CSARTGAGLAGEREQYF.

The chain is built from TRBV9 and TRBJ2-7; D call uncertain. CDR1 and CDR2 from the germline V gene are SGDLS and YYNGEE. CDR3 length: 13 residues. Trimming removed 3 bases from V and 7 bases from J, with 14 bases in between. CDR3 coding DNA: TGTGCCAGCAGCGGTACAAGTGGGCAGGAGCAGTACTTC. It translates to CASSGTSGQEQYF.

This chain uses TRBV4-3 with TRBJ2-7; no clear D gene. Trimming left V 3 bases short and J 0 bases short, with 12 bases between. This CDR3 is built from 15 residues. The V gene's germline CDR1 is LGHNA and CDR2 YSLEER. CDR3 sequence reads: CASSHDLSSSYEQYF. In DNA form, the CDR3 reads TGCGCCAGCAGCCATGATCTATCCAGCTCCTACGAGCAGTACTTC.

About this clonotype itself: One junction end disagrees with the germline gene, perhaps due to a read error. The chain employs TRBV12-3 or TRBV12-4 and TRBJ2-2; 10 nucleotides align to TRBD2. The CDR3 has 19 residues. CDR3 DNA: TGTGACAGCAGACCCGGGACTAGCGTCACTTCCCCGAACACCGGGGAGCTGTTTTTT. Translating it yields CDSRPGTSVTSPNTGELFF.

A word on this clonotype: Because the CDR3 is missing its conserved closing phenylalanine or tryptophan, this is likely a read error. The rearrangement links TRBV12-3 or TRBV12-4 to TRBJ2-5, with 7 bases lining up with TRBD1. CDR3 length equals 15 residues. J was trimmed by 0 bases and V by 2 bases; bases with no gene match: 3. The CDR3 region has the DNA TGTGCCAGCAGTTTAACGGGACAGCACCAAGAGACCCAGTACCTC. This codes for CASSLTGQHQETQYL.

The chain recombines TRBV6-2 or TRBV6-3 with TRBJ2-7; TRBD2 aligns across 7 bases. The CDR3 runs 15 residues. V lost 1 base and J lost 6; bases outside the gene matches: 9. CDR1 MNHEY and CDR2 SVGEGT come from the germline V gene. This chain's CDR3 is CASSYYGLEVSEQYF. Here the CDR3 DNA reads TGTGCCAGCAGTTACTACGGACTAGAGGTCTCCGAGCAGTACTTC.

This clonotype was seen only a few times. The chain employs TRBV13 and TRBJ2-1; 11 bases are a match to TRBD2. Trimming removed 1 base from V and 5 bases from J; junction bases left unmatched: 1. The germline V gene has CDR1 PRHDT and CDR2 FYEKMQ (reference sequence). This CDR3 spans 15 amino acids. For the CDR3, the DNA is TGTGCCAGCAGCTTAGCACTAGCGGGAGACAATGAGCAGTTCTTC. Its translation is CASSLALAGDNEQFF. The full variable domain, its missing parts supplied by reference TRBV13 and TRBJ2-1, is AAGVIQSPRHLIKEKRETATLKCYPIPRHDTVYWYQQGPGQDPQFLISFYEKMQSDKGSIPDRFSAQQFSDYHSELNMSSLELGDSALYFCASSLALAGDNEQFFGPGTRLTVL.

A note on this clonotype: This CDR3 is missing its conserved last phenylalanine or tryptophan, likely due to a read error. The rearrangement uses TRBV7-9 and TRBJ2-3; maybe TRBD2 (6 bases). Germline V gene sequence: CDR1 SEHNR, CDR2 FQNEAQ (reference sequence). This CDR3 has 18 amino acids. Trimming took 5 bases from V and 0 from J, leaving 21 bases between them. CDR3 DNA sequence: TGTGCCAGCAGCAATCCACCCCCTAGCGTAGCTAGCACAGATACGCAGTATTAT. Its translation: CASSNPPPSVASTDTQYY.

The chain links TRBV7-9 to TRBJ2-7; no reliable D call. V was pared by 5 bases and J by 7 bases, with 15 bases between. From germline, CDR1 is SEHNR and CDR2 FQNEAQ (reference sequence). The CDR3 is made up of 13 amino acids. CDR3 coding DNA: TGTGCCAGCAGCCAATACAGAACTTTGGAGCAGTACTTC. This codes for CASSQYRTLEQYF.

This clonotype was found a few times. The V gene is TRBV5-1, the J gene TRBJ2-1; 12 bases line up with TRBD2. Losses at the gene ends were 3 bases for V and 5 bases for J; bases not matched to a gene: 3. CDR1 and CDR2 from the germline V gene are SGHRS and YFSETQ. The CDR3 loop spans 15 amino acids. CDR3 amino acids: CASSSRLAGDNEQFF. The CDR3 DNA reads TGCGCCAGCAGCTCCAGACTAGCGGGGGACAATGAGCAGTTCTTC. The entire variable domain, with the rest obtained from reference TRBV5-1 and TRBJ2-1, is as follows: KAGVTQTPRYLIKTRGQQVTLSCSPISGHRSVSWYQQTPGQGLQFLFEYFSETQRNKGNFPGRFSGRQFSNSRSEMNVSTLELGDSALYLCASSSRLAGDNEQFFGPGTRLTVL.

The gene calls are TRBV20-1 and TRBJ2-7; perhaps TRBD2 as D (6 bases). There are 14 residues in the CDR3. The V gene lost 5 bases and the J gene lost 7 bases, with 21 bases spanning the gap. Germline V CDR1 and CDR2: DFQATT, SNEGSKA (reference sequence). CDR3 sequence reads: CSAGSAPLGGEQYF. CDR3 DNA: TGCAGTGCTGGGAGTGCGCCCTTGGGAGGAGAGCAGTACTTC.

The chain couples TRBV20-1 to TRBJ2-5, with 7 bases aligning to TRBD2. The J segment lost 5 bases and the V segment lost 1 base, leaving 16 bases of the junction unmatched. The CDR3 totals 17 residues. The germline CDR1 and CDR2 sequences are DFQATT and SNEGSKA (reference sequence). The CDR3 loop reads CSARGGQAGYMRETQYF. CDR3 bases: TGCAGTGCTAGAGGAGGGCAAGCGGGATACATGAGGGAGACCCAGTACTTC.

The chain joins TRBV29-1 to TRBJ2-1; 7 bases are a match to TRBD1. This CDR3 has 13 amino acids. Looked up from germline, CDR1 is SQVTM and CDR2 is ANQGSEA. After removal of 2 bases from V and 5 bases from J, the junction contained 3 bases not matched to a gene. This CDR3 is CSVETGANNEQFF. For the CDR3, the DNA is TGCAGCGTTGAAACAGGGGCCAACAATGAGCAGTTCTTC.

This clonotype was observed many times. The chain employs TRBV7-9 and TRBJ2-7, with a possible D match to TRBD1 (6 bases). Germline V gene data show CDR1 as SEHNR and CDR2 as FQNEAQ (reference sequence). This CDR3 comprises 15 residues. V was pared by 5 bases and J by 4 bases, with 18 bases between. The CDR3 DNA sequence: TGTGCCAGCAGCGGCCAAGGGGGTCAGAGGTACGAGCAGTACTTC. It encodes CASSGQGGQRYEQYF.

This CDR3 is CATSGTGQGGSVAFF. CDR3 coding DNA: TGTGCCACCAGTGGTACCGGACAGGGAGGGTCTGTAGCTTTCTTT. The rearrangement links TRBV24-1 to TRBJ1-1; TRBD1 matches at 8 bases. The junction had 14 bases not matched to a gene; V was cut back by 5 bases and J by 10 bases. Per germline, CDR1 KGHDR and CDR2 SFDVKD. This CDR3 has 15 residues.

This clonotype was seen many times. The chain links TRBV12-3 or TRBV12-4 to TRBJ1-1; D remains unclear. The CDR3 has 12 amino acids. V was trimmed by 6 bases and J by 6 bases, leaving 11 bases between them. The CDR3 sequence is CASRLGFAEAFF. CDR3 DNA sequence: TGTGCCAGCAGACTGGGTTTCGCTGAAGCTTTCTTT.

CDR3 bases: TGCAGTGCTAGAGGTGACCCGGGACGGGTGAACACTGAAGCTTTCTTT. As protein: CSARGDPGRVNTEAFF. The chain is built from TRBV20-1 and TRBJ1-1, with D possibly matching TRBD1 (5 bases). The V and J ends lost 1 base and 0 bases respectively, with 15 bases between them. Germline loops: CDR1 DFQATT, CDR2 SNEGSKA (reference sequence). The CDR3 is 16 residues long.

The chain couples TRBV7-9 to TRBJ1-6; D is possibly TRBD1 (6 bases). V lost 2 bases and J 6 bases, leaving 17 bases between the germline ends. CDR1 SEHNR and CDR2 FQNEAQ come from the germline V gene (reference sequence). CDR3 length: 17 amino acids. The CDR3 DNA is TGTGCCAGCAGCTTAAGCCAGCCAGGGGTGTTTAATTCACCCCTCCACTTT. Translation: CASSLSQPGVFNSPLHF.

This clonotype was detected a few times. The CDR3 loop reads CASSTQVEAFF. In DNA, the CDR3 is TGTGCCAGCAGCACCCAGGTTGAAGCTTTCTTT. V and J are TRBV13 and TRBJ1-1; D not resolved. CDR1 is PRHDT, CDR2 FYEKMQ, per germline (reference sequence). The CDR3 runs to 11 residues. Trimming removed 5 bases at V and 7 bases at J, with 8 bases between.

The chain employs TRBV12-3 or TRBV12-4 and TRBJ2-7; D remains unclear. This CDR3 has 12 amino acids. V lost 3 bases, J lost 3 bases, and 6 bases lay in between. In DNA form, the CDR3 reads TGTGCCAGCAGTTTCCGAATCTACGAGCAGTACTTC. Its protein product is CASSFRIYEQYF.

This clonotype has just a few counts. The rearrangement uses TRBV20-1 and TRBJ1-1, with 7 bases that match TRBD1. Germline trimming cut 3 bases from V and 12 bases from J; bases unmatched to any gene: 16. Germline V CDR1 and CDR2: DFQATT, SNEGSKA (reference sequence). CDR3 length: 14 residues. CDR3 sequence (DNA): TGCAGTGCTAGTCTCCCTGACAGGGTCATTATCCCTTTCTTT. This codes for CSASLPDRVIIPFF.

This clonotype was counted at least ten times. V usage is TRBV28 and J usage is TRBJ2-1, with D perhaps matching TRBD1 (5 bases). This CDR3 region has 13 residues. The germline V and J ends were trimmed by 2 bases and 7 bases, with 9 bases remaining between them. Germline loops: CDR1 MDHEN, CDR2 SYDVKM. CDR3 residues: CASSLQGSNEQFF. For the CDR3, the DNA is TGTGCCAGCAGTTTACAGGGATCAAATGAGCAGTTCTTC.